Listed below are T cell receptor beta chains from one sample, sequenced in a study of control samples from healthy donors and cancer patients. TCRdb keeps only in-frame clones here, not all; method: immunoSEQ multiplex PCR. The data show roughly 49,000 clones, around nine tenths seen once. The sample was PBMCs. The receptors stem from a young man with colorectal cancer. Each CDR3 is given without its conserved first and last residue.

v_gene	j_gene	CDR3aa
TRBV9	TRBJ1-5	ASSVGTGRGQPQH
TRBV12-3/TRBV12-4	TRBJ1-1	ASIWGDTEAF
TRBV3-1/TRBV3-2	TRBJ1-5	ASSQGFGQEFNQPQH
TRBV5-1	TRBJ1-2	ASSLDLDGYT
TRBV4-2	TRBJ1-5	ASSPESLQPQH
TRBV10-3	TRBJ1-6	AISESPDYNSPLH
TRBV24-1	TRBJ1-5	ATSDSTFQPQH
TRBV9	TRBJ1-2	ASSVDGGFYGYT
TRBV7-9	TRBJ2-3	ASSLDSTSTDTQY
TRBV5-1	TRBJ1-2	ASSTGLIYGYT
TRBV2	TRBJ1-1	ASMGGNTEAF
TRBV2	TRBJ2-3	ASSLEADTQY
TRBV30	TRBJ2-1	AWSVSVGQHREQF
TRBV15	TRBJ2-2	ATSRDRRTLTGELF
TRBV5-5	TRBJ1-5	ASSLGGTTYSNQPQH
TRBV30	TRBJ2-2	AWDRVNTGELF
TRBV15	TRBJ1-4	ATSRDSGGREEKLF
TRBV5-6	TRBJ1-4	ASSLGQGAVANEKLF
TRBV7-2	TRBJ2-5	ASSSRGQITQY
TRBV24-1	TRBJ2-1	ATSDPSLAGGRNEQF
TRBV10-3	TRBJ1-2	AISESGSDGYT
TRBV6-5	TRBJ1-3	ASSPGHAGNTIY
TRBV7-2	TRBJ1-1	ASSRRDTRLNTEAF
TRBV11-2	TRBJ2-1	ASSLGGHRSYNEQF
TRBV12-3/TRBV12-4	TRBJ1-1	ASSPDGHTEAF
TRBV30	TRBJ2-2	AWSVFFADSRPGELF
TRBV5-1	TRBJ2-2	ASSLGGTNTGELF
TRBV6-7	TRBJ2-7	ASSYSMRFGGEQY
TRBV6-5	TRBJ2-2	ASSLAGVNTGELF
TRBV6-1	TRBJ1-5	ASSEEWGGNQPQH
TRBV29-1	TRBJ1-2	SVEEEWTGEDYGYT
TRBV30	TRBJ1-2	AWSSRRGYT
TRBV5-1	TRBJ2-3	ASSLALAGADTQY
TRBV19	TRBJ1-5	ASSIGGSNSNQPQH
TRBV12-3/TRBV12-4	TRBJ1-3	ASSNQNTIY
TRBV5-1	TRBJ2-3	ASSLEGVLDTQY
TRBV4-3	TRBJ1-4	ASSQEITNEKLF
TRBV7-8	TRBJ2-1	ASSLSQTENNEQF
TRBV6-5	TRBJ1-5	ASSYAPNQPQH
TRBV7-6	TRBJ2-6	ASSSPKGFSGANVLT